This passage covers 12 T cell receptor beta chains from one sample sequenced in a study of human T cells and chemical hapten exposure. The time point denotes: patch test 2, 6 weeks after DPC sensitization. Treatment noted: therapeutic diphenylcyclopropenone sensitization with weekly scalp DPC. TCRdb itself ran the RACE reads through MiXCR, one entry per CDR3 protein. The sample holds roughly 50,000 distinct CDR3 sequences, over 9.5% seen once. The starting material was whole blood, obtained in connection with sensitization to the hapten diphenylcyclopropenone (DPC). These receptors all stem from a woman aged 50 to 60 with alopecia areata. Some clones in this sample may be carry-over from other donors' samples.

This clonotype was counted ten times or more. This chain links TRBV4-1 with TRBJ1-1; D possibly corresponds to TRBD1 (6 bases). Germline CDR1 and CDR2: MGHRA and YSYEKL. The CDR3 consists of 16 residues. V gave up 3 bases and J gave up 5 bases, with 19 bases separating them. CDR3 nucleotides: TGCGCCAGCAGCCAGAGTGGGGCTCAGGGGTGGACTGAAGCTTTCTTT. This codes for CASSQSGAQGWTEAFF.

Regarding this clonotype: A read error is possible here, since a much larger clone lies one base away. This chain uses TRBV4-3 with TRBJ1-4; D possibly corresponds to TRBD1 (5 bases). The V gene's germline CDR1 is LGHNA and CDR2 YSLEER. Trimming cost V 3 bases and J 7 bases, with 18 bases left between them. The CDR3 loop spans 16 amino acids. CDR3 DNA sequence: TGCGCCAGCAGCCAGGGCTATTCGGACAACAGTGAAAAACTGTTTTTT. Its protein is CASSQGYSDNSEKLFF.

The chain uses TRBV23-1 and TRBJ2-3; no clear D gene. TRBV23-1 is annotated as an ORF whose role is uncertain. Trimming took off 3 bases at V and 5 bases at J, with 12 bases between the two ends. This CDR3 is built from 14 residues. Here the CDR3 reads CASSHPRWGDTQYF. The CDR3 DNA follows: TGCGCCAGCAGTCACCCTCGTTGGGGAGATACGCAGTATTTT.

Many counts were recorded for this clonotype. The chain links TRBV29-1 to TRBJ1-2; 7 nucleotides line up with TRBD1. J was trimmed by 3 bases and V by 6 bases; bases with no gene match: 7. This CDR3 spans 13 amino acids. CDR1 SQVTM and CDR2 ANQGSEA come from the germline V gene. The CDR3 protein is CSVTSTGDYGYTF. The CDR3 DNA follows: TGCAGCGTAACCTCTACAGGGGACTATGGCTACACCTTC.

This sequence joins TRBV10-3 and TRBJ2-5; D unclear. V was clipped by 3 bases and J by 4 bases, with 3 bases between them. This CDR3 is built from 11 residues. The germline V gene has CDR1 ENHRY and CDR2 SYGVKD. This CDR3 is CAISDLETQYF. The CDR3 bases are TGTGCCATCAGTGACCTAGAGACCCAGTACTTC.

This clonotype was counted at least ten times. J is TRBJ1-2 and V is TRBV2, with 7 bases lining up with TRBD1. Germline V CDR1 and CDR2: SNHLY, FYNNEI. With V trimmed by 6 bases and J by 1 base, 5 bases remained unmatched. The CDR3 is 14 residues long. The CDR3 coding sequence is TGTGCCAGCAGAGACAGGGAGGGTAACTATGGCTACACCTTC. Its translation: CASRDREGNYGYTF.

V and J are TRBV20-1 and TRBJ2-7, with no clear D. V was shortened by 1 base and J by 2 bases, with 12 bases between the two germline ends. Germline loops: CDR1 DFQATT, CDR2 SNEGSKA (reference sequence). This CDR3 has 14 amino acids. In DNA form, the CDR3 reads TGCAGTGCTAGAGCCACAGACAATCCCTACGAGCAGTACTTC. It specifies CSARATDNPYEQYF.

This clonotype was counted between two and nine times. V is TRBV12-3 or TRBV12-4 and J is TRBJ1-2, with 7 bases fitting TRBD1. The length of the CDR3 is 15 residues. V gave up 1 base and J gave up 10 bases; unmatched junction bases: 12. The CDR3 region is CASSLGLQGPQNYTF. The CDR3 nucleotides are TGTGCCAGCAGTTTAGGGCTACAGGGGCCGCAGAACTACACCTTC.

Here the CDR3 DNA reads TGTGCCCTACCGAGAGGGGAGGAAGCTAACTATGGCTACACCTTC. It yields the protein CALPRGEEANYGYTF. The chain combines TRBV27 with TRBJ1-2, with D tentatively TRBD1 (5 bases). This CDR3 is built from 15 residues. Per the germline V gene, CDR1 is MNHEY and CDR2 is SMNVEV (reference sequence). Trimming left V 11 bases short and J 0 bases short, with 19 bases between.

This clonotype was recorded many times. This rearrangement joins TRBV7-6 to TRBJ1-1, with D uncertain. Trimming took 5 bases from V and 3 from J, leaving 13 bases between them. CDR3 length equals 14 residues. Germline CDR1 SGHVS, CDR2 FNYEAQ. The DNA of the CDR3 is TGTGCCAGCAGCCTGGGCCTTCGGGACACTGAAGCTTTCTTT. Translated: CASSLGLRDTEAFF.

This clonotype was recorded many times. The chain is built from TRBV11-2 and TRBJ2-7; the match to TRBD1 covers 7 bases. The CDR3 is 15 residues long. CDR1 and CDR2 (germline): SGHAT, FQNNGV. V gave up 6 bases and J gave up 0 bases; unmatched junction bases: 8. CDR3 nucleotides: TGTGCCAGCAGACAGACAGGGTTGGGCTCCTACGAGCAGTACTTC. Encoded protein: CASRQTGLGSYEQYF.

This chain connects TRBV21-1 to TRBJ1-1. TRBV21-1 represents a pseudogene. CDR3 length: 10 residues. The CDR3 bases are TGTGCCAGCAGCAAAAAAGGAGCTTTCTTT. Translating gives CASSKKGAFF.